This T cell receptor (beta chain) was found in a study of blood T cell repertoires in COVID-19 (dated by TCRdb to 2020 to 2021). With respect to the entire study: Samples from collaborators originated in the United States, Italy and Spain and spanned both the acute and convalescent phases of COVID-19. HLA class I and class II types, where available, came from metadata supplied by the sample provider rather than from assay-based typing. A freely available public database, intended as a resource for researchers studying the immune response to SARS-CoV-2, is where the repertoires were released. A de-identified subject ID, COVID-19 status, age in years and sex were almost always included in the sample metadata. Subjects who had been exposed to COVID-19, were actively infected with it, or had recovered from it provided the deeply sampled blood TCRbeta repertoires that made up the dataset. The material from the prospective study consisted of cDNA or gDNA derived from T cells, B-cell-depleted T cells, or PBMCs. Samples came from the ongoing ImmuneRACE study (first 160 participants) plus 1,254 subjects from 6 global collaborators.

From cysteine to phenylalanine, the CDR3 is 15 amino acids long. Only the CDR3 portion is preserved as DNA: 45 bases, with reading frame beginning at the first base. From a lookup of the germline V gene, CDR1 and CDR2 are SGHTA and FQGNSA. The trim is 1 base for V and 7 bases for J, with a gap of 11 bases between the germline ends. Broad study findings and their caveats: How much clinical and demographic metadata was included differed by source and by participant, and the metadata was provided uncurated.

As concerns this clone: There is no known antigen for this receptor. No base qualities exist here, and no much larger clone lies one base off it.

The immunoSEQ Assay, a bias-controlled multiplex PCR, was used to amplify TCRbeta CDR3 regions from genomic DNA. The paper's processing steps were these. The number of nucleated cells in each sample was estimated by amplification of reference gene primers within the assay. To quantify the absolute abundance of each unique TCRbeta CDR3 rearrangement, sequence reads were collapsed and filtered. For each sample, productive Simpson clonality was calculated as the square root of Simpson's diversity index across productive rearrangements. The table comes from immuneACCESS by way of TCRdb, which keeps in-frame sequences with V and J called. Part of the clones is missing from these tables; in studies checked, under half for an unresolved V gene and the rest for unknown reasons. V and J calls plus clone size are reproduced from that table; the DNA served to infer D and trimming. This sample gives under 200,000 clones in total; about 74% of them show up just once. The ten largest clones capture about 3% of the sample.

The collaborating institutions used their own protocols to collect whole blood in K2EDTA tubes. For TCRbeta analysis, collaborators shipped samples in one of three forms: frozen whole blood, isolated PBMCs, or DNA extracted from either of those sample types. The chain joins TRBV7-2 to TRBJ1-6; the D gene is perhaps TRBD1, from 5 matching bases. Specimen: peripheral blood. The TCR comes from an elderly woman with acute or convalescent COVID-19. The DNA is TGTGCCAGCAGCTTAGTTGAGACAGAAAATTCACCCCTCCACTTT. This translates into CASSLVETENSPLHF.